A single sample gave rise to the 16 T cell receptor beta chains below, sequenced in a study. Cells sorted as Tregs were CD4+, CD25+ and CD127-/low. TRBV12-4/TRBJ1-2 clonotypes were amplified with adaptor-ligated barcode primers. TCRdb re-analysed the multiplex PCR reads in MiXCR, keeping a single row per CDR3 protein. This sample has 250 to 350 distinct CDR3 sequences; around 15% occur once, and the top ten carry roughly 29%. The source material was tumor-infiltrating Tregs sorted from the breast tumor. These TCRs come from a female donor with breast cancer.

By frequency in the sample, this clonotype is large (0.1 to 1%). The rearrangement joins TRBV12-3 or TRBV12-4 to TRBJ1-2; D uncertain. CDR3 length: 14 amino acids. V lost 3 bases and J lost 0, with 8 bases in between. The CDR3 here is CASSFGLANYGYTF. CDR3 in DNA: TGTGCCAGCAGTTTCGGACTAGCTAACTATGGCTACACCTTC.

This clonotype qualifies as large. The gene calls are TRBV12-3 or TRBV12-4 and TRBJ1-2; 8 positions match TRBD1. Trimming removed 5 bases from V and 4 bases from J; junction bases left unmatched: 9. The CDR3 runs to 15 residues. The CDR3 loop is CASSPDRGLVYGYTF. CDR3 nucleotide sequence: TGTGCCAGCAGTCCAGACAGGGGACTTGTCTATGGCTACACCTTC.

The rearrangement joins TRBV12-3 or TRBV12-4 to TRBJ1-2; 8 bases agree with TRBD1. This CDR3 is built from 14 residues. The J segment lost 4 bases and the V segment lost 4 bases, leaving 5 bases of the junction unmatched. The CDR3, as DNA: TGTGCCAGCAGTTCCGCCGGACAGGGCTATGGCTACACCTTC. Protein product: CASSSAGQGYGYTF.

Relative to its sample, this clonotype is medium-sized. J is TRBJ1-2 and V is TRBV12-3 or TRBV12-4, with D perhaps matching TRBD1 (6 bases). The length of the CDR3 is 15 residues. Trimming left V 3 bases short and J 4 bases short, with 15 bases between. The CDR3 loop reads CASSLATGSGYGYTF. The DNA for the CDR3 is TGTGCCAGCAGTTTGGCTACAGGGAGTGGCTATGGCTACACCTTC.

This clonotype ranks as large (0.1 to 1%). The rearrangement joins TRBV12-3 or TRBV12-4 to TRBJ1-2, with a tentative D call TRBD1 (6 bases). Trimming took 2 bases from V and 6 from J, leaving 13 bases between them. CDR3 length: 14 residues. The CDR3 DNA is TGTGCCAGCAGTTTAAACAGGGATGAGGATGGCTACACCTTC. Its protein product is CASSLNRDEDGYTF.

This clonotype was observed a handful of times. The chain recombines TRBV12-3 or TRBV12-4 with TRBJ1-2; no clear D gene. The CDR3 is made up of 14 amino acids. V dropped 2 bases and J dropped 3 bases, with 10 bases sitting between them. The CDR3 is CASSLNRGDYGYTF. Written as DNA, the CDR3 is TGTGCCAGCAGTTTAAATCGGGGAGACTATGGCTACACCTTC.

This chain joins TRBV12-3 or TRBV12-4 and TRBJ1-2, with 9 bases matching TRBD1. CDR3 length equals 14 residues. The ends lost 5 bases at V and 8 bases at J; junction bases unmatched: 9. The CDR3 sequence is CASSPTGQGGGYTF. The CDR3 DNA follows: TGTGCCAGCAGTCCGACGGGACAGGGAGGCGGCTACACCTTC.

This clonotype is judged large. The V and J genes are TRBV12-3 or TRBV12-4 and TRBJ1-2; D is undetermined. Trimming shortened V by 3 bases and J by 3 bases, and 11 bases separated the two germline ends. The CDR3 is made up of 14 amino acids. CDR3 protein: CASSFGRTYYGYTF. For the CDR3, the DNA is TGTGCCAGCAGTTTCGGCAGGACCTACTATGGCTACACCTTC.

This clonotype has more than one count but fewer than ten. CDR3 region: CASSLGHPGNYGYTF. CDR3 nucleotides: TGTGCCAGCAGTTTAGGGCACCCCGGGAACTATGGCTACACCTTC. The chain employs TRBV12-3 or TRBV12-4 and TRBJ1-2; D is uncertain. V lost 1 base to trimming and J lost 2 bases, with 11 bases between them. The CDR3 loop spans 15 amino acids.

This clonotype is termed large. The rearrangement joins TRBV12-3 or TRBV12-4 to TRBJ1-2; TRBD1 matches at 8 bases. The CDR3 is 14 amino acids. Trimming at V came to 6 bases and at J to 7 bases, leaving 10 bases not matched to a gene. This chain's CDR3 is CASRRDRGARGYTF. The CDR3 coding sequence is TGTGCCAGCAGGCGAGACAGGGGAGCGCGTGGCTACACCTTC.

This chain connects TRBV12-3 or TRBV12-4 to TRBJ1-2; 9 positions agree with TRBD1. V lost 6 bases and J lost 2; bases outside the gene matches: 7. The CDR3 extends over 15 amino acids. The CDR3 sequence: CASSLGTGRNYGYTF. In DNA, the CDR3 is TGTGCCAGCAGCCTCGGGACAGGGAGAAACTATGGCTACACCTTC.

In this sample, this clonotype is large. This chain links TRBV12-3 or TRBV12-4 with TRBJ1-2; 7 bases line up with TRBD1. There are 12 residues in the CDR3. Trimming at V came to 5 bases and at J to 4 bases, leaving 1 base not matched to a gene. This CDR3 is CASSRDSYGYTF. The CDR3 nucleotides are TGTGCCAGCAGTCGGGACAGCTATGGCTACACCTTC.

This clonotype is medium-sized within its sample. J is TRBJ1-2 and V is TRBV12-3 or TRBV12-4; a possible D gene is TRBD1 (6 bases). The CDR3 sequence is 16 residues long. V lost 1 base to trimming and J lost 2 bases, with 14 bases between them. The CDR3 loop reads CASSLGTGRLNYGYTF. CDR3 nucleotide sequence: TGTGCCAGCAGTTTAGGCACAGGGAGATTGAACTATGGCTACACCTTC.

This clonotype qualifies as large. V and J are TRBV12-3 or TRBV12-4 and TRBJ1-2; 7 nucleotides align to TRBD1. V shed 4 bases, J shed 3 bases, and the junction held 8 bases outside the gene matches. This CDR3 comprises 15 residues. The CDR3 protein is CASSSNRGLYYGYTF. Written as DNA, the CDR3 is TGTGCCAGCAGTTCCAACAGGGGACTGTACTATGGCTACACCTTC.

By share, this clonotype counts as large. The chain has TRBV12-3 or TRBV12-4 and TRBJ1-2; 9 bases fit TRBD1. J was trimmed by 4 bases and V by 5 bases; bases with no gene match: 5. This CDR3 contains 14 residues. CDR3 residues: CASSRGQGFYGYTF. The CDR3 nucleotides are TGTGCCAGCAGTCGGGGACAGGGTTTCTATGGCTACACCTTC.

This clonotype showed up just a few times. This chain connects TRBV12-3 or TRBV12-4 to TRBJ1-2, with TRBD1 identical over 7 bases. CDR3 length: 14 amino acids. Germline trimming cut 6 bases from V and 1 base from J; bases unmatched to any gene: 5. The CDR3 loop is CASSYGTDNYGYTF. The CDR3 bases are TGTGCCAGCAGCTACGGGACAGATAACTATGGCTACACCTTC.